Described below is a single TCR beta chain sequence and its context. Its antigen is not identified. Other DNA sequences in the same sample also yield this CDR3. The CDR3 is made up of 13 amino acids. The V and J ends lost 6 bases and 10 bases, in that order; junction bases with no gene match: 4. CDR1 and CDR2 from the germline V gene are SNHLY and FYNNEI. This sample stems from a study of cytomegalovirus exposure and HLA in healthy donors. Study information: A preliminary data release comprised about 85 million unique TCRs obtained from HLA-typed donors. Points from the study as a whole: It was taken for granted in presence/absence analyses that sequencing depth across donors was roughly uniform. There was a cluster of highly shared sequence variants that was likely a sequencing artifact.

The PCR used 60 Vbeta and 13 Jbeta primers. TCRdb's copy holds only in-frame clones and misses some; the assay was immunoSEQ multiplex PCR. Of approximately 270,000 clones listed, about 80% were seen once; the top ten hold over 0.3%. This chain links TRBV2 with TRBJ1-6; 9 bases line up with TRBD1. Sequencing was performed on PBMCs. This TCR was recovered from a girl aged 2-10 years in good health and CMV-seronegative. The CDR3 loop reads CASRGQGNSPLHF. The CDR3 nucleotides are TGTGCCAGCAGGGGACAGGGTAACTCACCCCTCCACTTT.